This passage covers 18 T cell receptor beta chains from one sample sequenced in a study of shared clonotypes between healthy human individuals. Measured with immunoSEQ multiplex PCR; TCRdb has only the in-frame clones, and not every one. The sample records fewer than 600,000 clones, roughly 83% being singletons. Sequenced: PBMCs. These receptors all come from a woman aged 40-49 years in good health. Some clones in this sample may be carry-over from other donors' samples.

This rearrangement joins TRBV7-9 to TRBJ2-7; 8 bases are a match to TRBD2. Germline CDR1 reads SEHNR; CDR2 reads FQNEAQ (reference sequence). Trimming removed 5 bases from V and 8 bases from J; junction bases left unmatched: 8. This CDR3 is 13 amino acids long. The CDR3 protein is CASSPIAGGKQYF. The DNA of the CDR3 is TGTGCCAGCAGCCCGATTGCGGGAGGAAAGCAGTACTTC.

The V and J genes are TRBV7-6 and TRBJ2-1, with D maybe TRBD2 (5 bases). The CDR3 consists of 13 residues. The V gene lost 4 bases and the J gene lost 3 bases, with 7 bases spanning the gap. Germline V lookup: CDR1 SGHVS, CDR2 FNYEAQ. The CDR3 reads CASSSGYYNEQFF. Here the CDR3 DNA reads TGTGCCAGCAGCTCGGGGTACTACAATGAGCAGTTCTTC.

This clone was seen only once. CDR3 bases: TGCGCCAGCAGCTTAATCGTAAGCTCTTACGAGCAGTACTTC. This gives the protein CASSLIVSSYEQYF. The V and J genes are TRBV5-1 and TRBJ2-7; D unresolved. The germline gives CDR1 SGHRS, CDR2 YFSETQ. The CDR3 loop spans 14 amino acids. The V and J ends lost 2 bases and 4 bases respectively, with 13 bases between them.

J is TRBJ2-6 and V is TRBV7-6; the D gene is possibly TRBD1 (5 bases). CDR1 is SGHVS, CDR2 FNYEAQ, per germline. V was shortened by 5 bases and J by 0 bases, with 17 bases between the two germline ends. The length of the CDR3 is 18 residues. CDR3 coding DNA: TGTGCCAGCAGCGGAGAGGTACAGGATCCCTCTGGGGCCAACGTCCTGACTTTC. This gives the protein CASSGEVQDPSGANVLTF.

For the CDR3, the DNA is TGTGCCAGCAGCTTAGGGAGGTGGCAGGGGGCTTACACCGGGGAGCTGTTTTTT. It yields the protein CASSLGRWQGAYTGELFF. The chain uses TRBV11-1 and TRBJ2-2; 8 nucleotides agree with TRBD1. The CDR3 consists of 18 residues. V trimming: 1 base; J trimming: 3 bases; junction bases outside the gene matches: 10. Per the germline V gene, CDR1 is SGHAT and CDR2 is FQDESV (reference sequence).

Details on this clone: Mismatch with germline at one junction end may stem from a read error. The same CDR3 can be traced to other DNA sequences in this sample. This chain joins TRBV14 and TRBJ2-7; D assignment may be TRBD1 or TRBD2 (5 bases each). The CDR3 runs to 12 residues. Germline values: CDR1 SGHDN, CDR2 FVKESK. The CDR3 sequence: CASSIGTFEQYF. CDR3 DNA: TGCGCCAGCAGCATAGGGACGTTCGAGCAGTACTTC.

This chain links TRBV15 with TRBJ2-5, with TRBD1 identical over 8 bases. V trimming: 1 base; J trimming: 2 bases; junction bases outside the gene matches: 6. The length of the CDR3 is 16 residues. The V gene's germline CDR1 is LNHNV and CDR2 YYDKDF (reference sequence). DNA for the CDR3: TGTGCCACCAGCAGAGGTACAGGGGGGTATCAAGAGACCCAGTACTTC. It yields the protein CATSRGTGGYQETQYF. The full variable domain, its missing parts supplied by reference TRBV15 and TRBJ2-5, is DAMVIQNPRYQVTQFGKPVTLSCSQTLNHNVMYWYQQKSSQAPKLLFHYYDKDFNNEADTPDNFQSRRPNTSFCFLDIRSPGLGDTAMYLCATSRGTGGYQETQYFGPGTRLLVL.

The chain employs TRBV11-2 and TRBJ2-1; D is perhaps TRBD2 (6 bases). The V end was cut by 3 bases, the J end by 0 bases, with 15 bases between. This CDR3 has 17 amino acids. Germline V gene sequence: CDR1 SGHAT, CDR2 FQNNGV. The CDR3 nucleotides are TGTGCCAGCAGCTTCCCGTCTAGCGCCAACTCCTACAATGAGCAGTTCTTC. Protein: CASSFPSSANSYNEQFF.

As for this clone: This CDR3 is also generated by other DNA sequences in the sample. This chain uses TRBV20-1 with TRBJ2-7, with D maybe TRBD1 (5 bases). CDR1 and CDR2 (germline): DFQATT, SNEGSKA (reference sequence). The CDR3 covers 11 residues. Trimming cost V 3 bases and J 6 bases, with 9 bases left between them. CDR3 in amino acids: CSARQGSEQYF. CDR3 nucleotides: TGCAGTGCTAGGCAGGGTTCCGAGCAGTACTTC.

This clone was recorded only once. The chain has TRBV15 and TRBJ1-4; 8 bases are a match to TRBD1. The CDR3 loop spans 18 amino acids. With V trimmed by 0 bases and J by 2 bases, 8 bases remained unmatched. CDR1 and CDR2 (germline): LNHNV, YYDKDF (reference sequence). DNA for the CDR3: TGTGCCACCAGCAGAGAATGGACAGGGAGCTCTACTAATGAAAAACTGTTTTTT. Amino acids: CATSREWTGSSTNEKLFF.

The chain combines TRBV19 with TRBJ2-7, with TRBD2 matching 8 bases. The germline V gene has CDR1 LNHDA and CDR2 SQIVND (reference sequence). Germline trimming cut 4 bases from V and 4 bases from J; bases unmatched to any gene: 12. The CDR3 length is 16 residues. This CDR3 reads CASSNSPGGRGYEQYF. The CDR3 region has the DNA TGTGCCAGTAGTAACTCCCCGGGGGGGCGCGGATACGAGCAGTACTTC.

This chain connects TRBV4-2 to TRBJ1-4; D is unresolved. Per germline, CDR1 LGHNA and CDR2 YNFKEQ. Trimming left V 1 base short and J 2 bases short, with 11 bases between. There are 16 residues in the CDR3. CDR3 coding DNA: TGTGCCAGCAGCCAAGTCTGGGGTTCCACTAATGAAAAACTGTTTTTT. Translated: CASSQVWGSTNEKLFF.

V gene TRBV30 combines with J gene TRBJ2-3; possible D gene TRBD1, 6 bases. The CDR3 sequence is 14 residues long. Germline-derived CDR1 and CDR2 are GTSNPN and SVGIG (reference sequence). V dropped 6 bases and J dropped 6 bases, with 19 bases sitting between them. The CDR3 DNA sequence: TGTGCCTGTACCCTAATAACAGGGAGCGATACGCAGTATTTT. This sequence encodes CACTLITGSDTQYF.

This clone was seen repeatedly, ten times or more. The V and J genes are TRBV7-2 and TRBJ1-2; 8 nucleotides agree with TRBD1. The CDR3 spans 15 residues. Trimming removed 3 bases from V and 8 bases from J; junction bases left unmatched: 11. Looked up from germline, CDR1 is SGHTA and CDR2 is FQGNSA. In nucleotides, the CDR3 is TGTGCCAGCAGCTTGGGACCAGACAGGGGAGGAGGCTACACCTTC. Residues: CASSLGPDRGGGYTF. Together with reference TRBV7-2 and TRBJ1-2, the CDR3 gives the full variable domain: GAGVSQSPSNKVTEKGKDVELRCDPISGHTALYWYRQSLGQGLEFLIYFQGNSAPDKSGLPSDRFSAERTGGSVSTLTIQRTQQEDSAVYLCASSLGPDRGGGYTFGSGTRLTVV.

The chain has TRBV9 and TRBJ2-7; 8 positions agree with TRBD1. Germline values: CDR1 SGDLS, CDR2 YYNGEE. The CDR3 totals 15 residues. V was pared by 3 bases and J by 10 bases, with 15 bases of the junction left unmatched. The CDR3 DNA reads TGTGCCAGCAGCGCTTTAATCGGACAGGGAGAACAACAGTACTTC. Its protein product is CASSALIGQGEQQYF.

V gene TRBV28 combines with J gene TRBJ1-2; D may be TRBD1 (5 bases). The CDR3 consists of 15 residues. Germline CDR1 MDHEN, CDR2 SYDVKM. With 2 bases removed from V and 4 bases from J, the gap between germline ends came to 14 bases. CDR3: CASSLARGTTYGYTF. CDR3 nucleotide sequence: TGTGCCAGCAGTTTAGCCCGCGGGACCACCTATGGCTACACCTTC.

V gene TRBV6-5 combines with J gene TRBJ2-1; D call uncertain. CDR1 and CDR2 from the germline V gene are MNHEY and SVGAGI. Trimming removed 5 bases from V and 0 bases from J, with 11 bases in between. The CDR3 is 15 amino acids. The CDR3 nucleotides are TGTGCCAGCAGTAGCTCCTATGGCTCCTACAATGAGCAGTTCTTC. Translated: CASSSSYGSYNEQFF.

This chain connects TRBV2 to TRBJ1-6; 7 nucleotides align to TRBD1. Germline values: CDR1 SNHLY, CDR2 FYNNEI. J was trimmed by 4 bases and V by 5 bases; bases with no gene match: 5. The CDR3 runs to 15 residues. The CDR3: CASSWTGIYNSPLHF. In DNA, the CDR3 is TGTGCCAGCAGTTGGACAGGAATTTATAATTCACCCCTCCACTTT. The entire variable domain, with the rest obtained from reference TRBV2 and TRBJ1-6, is as follows: EPEVTQTPSHQVTQMGQEVILRCVPISNHLYFYWYRQILGQKVEFLVSFYNNEISEKSEIFDDQFSVERPDGSNFTLKIRSTKLEDSAMYFCASSWTGIYNSPLHFGNGTRLTVT.